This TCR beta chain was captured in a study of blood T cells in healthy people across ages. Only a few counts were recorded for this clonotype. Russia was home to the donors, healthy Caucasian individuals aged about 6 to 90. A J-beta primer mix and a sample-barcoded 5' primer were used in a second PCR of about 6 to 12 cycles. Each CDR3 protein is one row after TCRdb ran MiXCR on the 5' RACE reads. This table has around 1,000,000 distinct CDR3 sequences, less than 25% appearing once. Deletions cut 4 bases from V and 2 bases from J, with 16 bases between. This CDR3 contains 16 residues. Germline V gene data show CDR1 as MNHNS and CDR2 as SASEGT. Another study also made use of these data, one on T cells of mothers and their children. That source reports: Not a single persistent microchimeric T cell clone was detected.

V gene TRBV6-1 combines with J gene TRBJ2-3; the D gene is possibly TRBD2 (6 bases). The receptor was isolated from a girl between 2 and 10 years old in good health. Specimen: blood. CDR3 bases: TGTGCCAGCAGTGGATCTAGCGACGGTCCCACAGATACGCAGTATTTT. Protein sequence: CASSGSSDGPTDTQYF.